Listed here are 19 T cell receptor beta chains from one sample, sequenced in a study of blood T cell repertoires in COVID-19. The method was immunoSEQ multiplex PCR; TCRdb's version includes in-frame clones alone and lacks a portion of them. The repertoire includes just over 150,000 clones, less than 85% of them detected once, and around 3.2% sits in the top ten. Sequencing was performed on peripheral blood. Source of these receptors: a human donor with acute or convalescent COVID-19. The donor label of this sample is uncertain.

The chain carries TRBV7-8 and TRBJ1-2; TRBD1 matches 7 bases. The J segment lost 2 bases and the V segment lost 5 bases, leaving 8 bases of the junction unmatched. In germline, CDR1 is SGHVS, CDR2 FQNEAQ. The CDR3 contains 15 residues. CDR3 sequence reads: CASSPRQGANYGYTF. CDR3 sequence (DNA): TGTGCCAGCAGCCCTCGACAGGGCGCAAACTATGGCTACACCTTC.

The chain employs TRBV5-1 and TRBJ2-1; 12 nucleotides match TRBD2. The germline V gene has CDR1 SGHRS and CDR2 YFSETQ. J lost 4 bases, V lost 3 bases, and 14 bases had no gene match. The CDR3 totals 19 residues. The CDR3 protein is CASSSTSVTSGGSYNEQFF. The CDR3 nucleotides read TGCGCCAGCAGCTCTACATCCGTGACTAGCGGGGGAAGTTACAATGAGCAGTTCTTC.

In this sample, this clone turned up a few times. Other DNA sequences in the same sample also yield this CDR3. This rearrangement joins TRBV30 to TRBJ1-1, with 7 bases lining up with TRBD1. V lost 2 bases, J lost 1 base, and 1 base stayed unmatched. The CDR3 totals 13 residues. Germline V CDR1 and CDR2: GTSNPN, SVGIG (reference sequence). The CDR3 sequence is CAWSPGGNTEAFF. The CDR3 nucleotides read TGTGCCTGGAGTCCAGGGGGGAACACTGAAGCTTTCTTT.

The V gene is TRBV11-3, the J gene TRBJ1-2; D gene unclear. CDR3 size: 13 residues. V dropped 0 bases and J dropped 13 bases, with 15 bases sitting between them. Germline V lookup: CDR1 SGHNT, CDR2 YENEEA. The CDR3 spells CASSLEARESGTF. For the CDR3, the DNA is TGTGCCAGCAGCTTAGAGGCTCGGGAGTCAGGCACCTTC. Using reference TRBV11-3 and TRBJ1-2 for the parts outside the CDR3, the full variable domain is EAGVVQSPRYKIIEKKQPVAFWCNPISGHNTLYWYLQNLGQGPELLIRYENEEAVDDSQLPKDRFSAERLKGVDSTLKIQPAELGDSAVYLCASSLEARESGTFGSGTRLTVV.

The rearrangement uses TRBV19 and TRBJ1-5; D gene uncertain. Germline-derived CDR1 and CDR2 are LNHDA and SQIVND (reference sequence). CDR3 length: 15 amino acids. V was trimmed by 5 bases and J by 0 bases, leaving 11 bases between them. CDR3 sequence: CASSWSGFSNQPQHF. Written as DNA, the CDR3 is TGTGCCAGTAGTTGGTCGGGGTTTAGCAATCAGCCCCAGCATTTT.

The gene calls are TRBV7-2 and TRBJ1-1, with 7 bases lining up with TRBD1. The CDR3 runs 15 residues. Germline lookup yields CDR1 SGHTA and CDR2 FQGNSA. The J segment lost 0 bases and the V segment lost 4 bases, leaving 5 bases of the junction unmatched. The CDR3 DNA follows: TGTGCCAGCAGCTCTGGACAGGTTATGAACACTGAAGCTTTCTTT. Translated: CASSSGQVMNTEAFF.

The chain is built from TRBV7-2 and TRBJ2-1; 13 positions match TRBD2. This CDR3 has 16 residues. The germline V gene has CDR1 SGHTA and CDR2 FQGNSA. V lost 6 bases to trimming and J lost 5 bases; unmatched junction nucleotides: 7. The CDR3 sequence is CASRTSGGAAHNEQFF. CDR3 in DNA: TGTGCCAGCAGAACTAGCGGGGGGGCTGCCCACAATGAGCAGTTCTTC.

This chain joins TRBV6-6 and TRBJ1-5; D possibly corresponds to TRBD1 (5 bases). Trimming removed 9 bases from V and 6 bases from J, with 12 bases in between. The CDR3 covers 12 residues. Germline assignment: CDR1 MNHNY and CDR2 SVGAGI (reference sequence). Written as DNA, the CDR3 is TGTGCCAGTCAGGGTCAGGGTCAGCCCCAGCATTTT. Its translation: CASQGQGQPQHF.

The V and J genes are TRBV6-5 and TRBJ1-3, with TRBD1 matching over 7 bases. The CDR3 contains 16 residues. The V gene's germline CDR1 is MNHEY and CDR2 SVGAGI. The trim removed 0 bases at V and 3 bases at J, leaving 5 bases unmatched. CDR3 nucleotides: TGTGCCAGCAGTTACTCGAGACAGGGTATTGGAAACACCATATATTTT. It encodes CASSYSRQGIGNTIYF.

The chain carries TRBV5-4 and TRBJ2-5; tentatively, D is TRBD2 (6 bases). In germline, CDR1 is SGHNT, CDR2 YYREEE (reference sequence). The CDR3 spans 14 residues. V shed 4 bases and J shed 5 bases, with 15 bases lying between them. CDR3 bases: TGTGCCAGCAGCCCTCCGGGACTTGGGGAGACCCAGTACTTC. Its protein is CASSPPGLGETQYF.

CDR3 amino acids: CASSLGGGYSNTDTQYF. CDR3 sequence (DNA): TGTGCCAGCAGCTTGGGGGGCGGCTACTCAAACACAGATACGCAGTATTTT. The chain employs TRBV5-4 and TRBJ2-3; weak D call: TRBD1 (5 bases). Per the germline V gene, CDR1 is SGHNT and CDR2 is YYREEE (reference sequence). The CDR3 has 17 amino acids. The V gene lost 0 bases and the J gene lost 2 bases, with 16 bases spanning the gap.

The chain is built from TRBV27 and TRBJ2-7; 9 bases agree with TRBD2. V shed 6 bases, J shed 3 bases, and the junction held 9 bases outside the gene matches. Germline V lookup: CDR1 MNHEY, CDR2 SMNVEV (reference sequence). This CDR3 contains 15 residues. CDR3 protein: CASSPSGGPSYEQYF. The CDR3 DNA is TGTGCCAGCAGCCCCAGCGGGGGGCCAAGCTACGAGCAGTACTTC.

This clone was seen repeatedly, ten times or more. The V and J genes are TRBV7-6 and TRBJ1-6; maybe TRBD1 (6 bases). This CDR3 has 14 amino acids. Germline lookup yields CDR1 SGHVS and CDR2 FNYEAQ. V was clipped by 4 bases and J by 9 bases, with 13 bases between them. Here the CDR3 reads CASSSPGDFSPLHF. CDR3 DNA: TGTGCCAGCAGCTCTCCAGGGGATTTTTCACCCCTCCACTTT.

The chain is built from TRBV5-1 and TRBJ2-2, with 10 positions matching TRBD2. Unmatched junction bases numbered 10, after V lost 2 bases and J lost 6 bases. CDR1 is SGHRS and CDR2 is YFSETQ in the germline V gene. This CDR3 comprises 17 residues. The CDR3 DNA reads as TGCGCCAGCAGCTTTTTCTCGGCTAGCGGGGGATCCGGGGAGCTGTTTTTT. Protein sequence: CASSFFSASGGSGELFF.

V is TRBV7-2 and J is TRBJ2-5, with TRBD2 matching 15 bases. CDR3 length: 19 amino acids. CDR1 is SGHTA and CDR2 is FQGNSA in the germline V gene. The V gene end was trimmed by 1 base and the J gene end by 2 bases; junction bases not matched to a gene: 8. As DNA, the CDR3 is TGTGCCAGCAGCTTAGTGTGGGGGACTAGCGGGGGGCAACAAGAGACCCAGTACTTC. Protein sequence: CASSLVWGTSGGQQETQYF.

This chain's CDR3 is CASSHGTYPGNEQFF. The CDR3 coding sequence is TGCGCCAGCAGCCACGGGACATATCCTGGCAATGAGCAGTTCTTC. This chain uses TRBV10-1 with TRBJ2-1; possibly TRBD1 for D (6 bases). The CDR3 covers 15 residues. Germline CDR1 is WNHNN and CDR2 is SYGVQD (reference sequence). Deletions cut 6 bases from V and 6 bases from J, with 18 bases between.

The gene calls are TRBV5-1 and TRBJ1-1, with TRBD1 matching over 7 bases. CDR3 length equals 15 residues. Germline V lookup: CDR1 SGHRS, CDR2 YFSETQ. Trimming removed 0 bases from V and 4 bases from J; junction bases left unmatched: 6. CDR3 in amino acids: CASSLAQGVITEAFF. The CDR3 DNA reads TGCGCCAGCAGCTTGGCGCAGGGGGTCATCACTGAAGCTTTCTTT.

This chain's CDR3 is CASSGWEGRGANVLTF. The CDR3 DNA reads as TGTGCCAGCAGCGGGTGGGAGGGGCGCGGGGCCAACGTCCTGACTTTC. The chain links TRBV9 to TRBJ2-6; 7 bases are a match to TRBD2. The CDR3 is 16 residues long. With 3 bases clipped from V and 4 bases from J, the junction kept 7 bases outside the gene matches. From germline, CDR1 is SGDLS and CDR2 YYNGEE.

J is TRBJ1-6 and V is TRBV30; maybe TRBD1 (5 bases). In germline, CDR1 is GTSNPN, CDR2 SVGIG (reference sequence). V was cut by 1 base and J by 10 bases, with 17 bases left in between. The CDR3 extends over 15 amino acids. CDR3 DNA: TGTGCCTGGAGTGCTCCGGGACTAGGTCGCTCACCCCTCCACTTT. It codes for CAWSAPGLGRSPLHF.